Sequencing of this T cell receptor beta chain was carried out in a study of T cells in Graves' hyperthyroidism and ophthalmopathy (dated by TCRdb to about 2019). About the full investigation: Peripheral blood was collected at initial diagnosis, before any treatment. Thyroid tissue and blood T-cell repertoires from more than five Graves' hyperthyroidism patients were also compared in the study. The approximately 100 discovery patients were divided at random into training and test sets in a 7:3 ratio. TCR V-J signatures able to tell the groups apart were searched for in a discovery cohort of 100 or so patients, of whom 43 had Graves' ophthalmopathy and around 56 had stable Graves' hyperthyroidism. Whether ophthalmopathy could be predicted prospectively was tested in an independent validation cohort made up of fewer than 20 hyperthyroidism patients plus 17 patients who later progressed to ophthalmopathy. The paper reports TCR Vbeta CDR3 sequencing of roughly 140 peripheral blood samples: around 41 ophthalmopathy, over 70 hyperthyroidism and 17 progressor patients. After blood sampling, hyperthyroidism patients were treated with methimazole at a starting dose of 30 mg daily, and ophthalmopathy patients were treated with high-dose intravenous methylprednisolone.

From cysteine to phenylalanine, the CDR3 is 15 amino acids long. The DNA shown is the 45-base CDR3, in frame from base 1. From the germline V gene (reference sequence), CDR1 is MNHEY and CDR2 is SMNVEV. At the junction V is shortened by 2 bases and J by 5 bases, with 15 bases in between. Ophthalmopathy patients had moderately to severely active disease, with a Clinical Activity Score of 3 or more, a NOSPECS grade of 4 or more, and a disease duration of less than 3 months. The study excluded patients with uncontrolled infections, other autoimmune diseases, pregnancy or lactation. Diagnoses were based on clinical symptoms, serum thyroxine and TRAb, thyroid ultrasound and orbital computed tomography. PBMCs were separated from under 12 ml of fresh peripheral blood using Ficoll-Paque density gradient centrifugation. Total RNA was extracted with Trizol reagent, and quality was checked on an Agilent 2100 Bioanalyzer.

What the study reported, not specific to this receptor: Most expanded thyroid clonotypes (frequency above 0.001) were also detected in blood, a finding suggesting that blood repertoires may reflect thyroid immune responses. No statistical method was used to fix the sample size in advance, and group allocation was not hidden from the investigators. A model built on a 13 V-J signature distinguished ophthalmopathy from stable hyperthyroidism, reaching around 87% sensitivity and 81.08% specificity in cross-validation and 80%/75% in testing. In validation, progression to ophthalmopathy was predicted by the model with approximately 67% sensitivity and nearly 75% specificity, a median of about 6 months before onset.

Amplification of TCR beta CDR3 regions was carried out from RNA transcripts. For the first round of RT-PCR on the TCR CDR3, the HTBI primer set was used together with the Qiagen OneStep RT-PCR kit. The libraries were constructed in a second round of multiplex PCR and then size-selected and purified. The libraries were sequenced on an Illumina HiSeq2000 using paired-end 100 bp reads. The original pipeline was this. SOAPnuke was used to process the raw data, removing reads that contained adapters or uncalled bases, had a mean Phred below 15, or lacked an exact match to the constant primer or identifier. COPE v1.2.5 was used to merge high-quality paired reads, and clonotypes were defined as unique nucleotide sequences. MiTCR v1.1 was used to align the clonotypes against IMGT TRBV, TRBD and TRBJ reference segments. Analysis was restricted to V-J combinations with a frequency above 0.0001, which covered roughly 99% of repertoires. The TCS score was defined as F50 (clonal expansion) divided by E x V (chaos), with BLOSUM62-based TCRdist calculated between CDR3 peptides within each V-J. Welch's t-statistics and random forest reduced around 550 V-J features to under 15, which were used in a naive Bayes classifier (R e1071). TCRdb trimmed public reads at Q25 via fastp, called clones via MiXCR and kept in-frame beta chains. All rows with the same CDR3 protein become a single entry with the most common DNA and genes. The authors' filters were not applied to this entry. The table for this sample lists about 410,000 distinct CDR3 sequences; 14% to 15% of them were counted only once. Approximately 13% of the sample is in the top ten clones.

Many counts were recorded for this clonotype. What this receptor recognizes is not known. Per-nucleotide qualities are absent, and no much larger clonotype sits a single base away. This chain joins TRBV27 to TRBJ1-1, and perhaps TRBD1 as D gene, on 6 matching bases. Specimen: blood. The TCR sequence derives from a man between 18 and 29 years old with Graves' ophthalmopathy. The CDR3 protein sequence reads: CASSLRGDGRTEAFF. The nucleotide sequence reads as follows: TGTGCCAGCAGTTTAAGGGGGGATGGTCGGACTGAAGCTTTCTTT.